A selection of T cell receptor beta chains follows, all from one sample in a study of beta chain features in type 1 diabetes. The table came from immunoSEQ multiplex PCR; TCRdb's copy has only in-frame clones and leaves some out. The data show 640,000 or so clones, 13% seen once. The sequencing input was naive CD4+ T cells from blood. These receptors were obtained from a man younger than 30 with type 1 diabetes. Each CDR3 is given with its conserved first and last residue. Each record gives: CDR3 length, V gene, CDR3 protein.

len: 15; v_gene: TRBV25-1; CDR3aa: CASSDSSRGGETQYF
len: 15; v_gene: TRBV10-3; CDR3aa: CAISGSSGGLNEQFF
len: 15; v_gene: TRBV19; CDR3aa: CASSIPTVRGSPLHF
len: 15; v_gene: TRBV4-1; CDR3aa: CASSEGQGVPRSAFF
len: 14; v_gene: TRBV5-1; CDR3aa: CASTPNADNTEAFF
len: 10; v_gene: TRBV30; CDR3aa: CAWSRGRAFF
len: 13; v_gene: TRBV6-5; CDR3aa: CASRVSSGNTIYF
len: 14; v_gene: TRBV29-1; CDR3aa: CSVEAGGSYNEQFF
len: 14; v_gene: TRBV25-1; CDR3aa: CASSEPSVFYEQFF
len: 11; v_gene: TRBV9; CDR3aa: CASSALYGYTF
len: 14; v_gene: TRBV7-2; CDR3aa: CASSLERGNSPLHF
len: 13; v_gene: TRBV9; CDR3aa: CASSVWGNYGYTF
len: 18; v_gene: TRBV7-9; CDR3aa: CASSLPTQGAIGYIEQFF
len: 15; v_gene: TRBV5-8; CDR3aa: CASSREETTNEKLFF
len: 14; v_gene: TRBV12-5; CDR3aa: CASAGRLRTDTQYF
len: 12; v_gene: TRBV29-1; CDR3aa: CSVGHVNEKLFF
len: 13; v_gene: TRBV11-2; CDR3aa: CASSLFEGEKLFF
len: 17; v_gene: TRBV9; CDR3aa: CASSPTGGTGGNSPLHF
len: 16; v_gene: TRBV30; CDR3aa: CAWKGLAGGPPYEQYF
len: 13; v_gene: TRBV2; CDR3aa: CASSPQGFTEAFF
len: 14; v_gene: TRBV18; CDR3aa: CASSLSGENTEAFF
len: 20; v_gene: TRBV7-3; CDR3aa: CASSPWRYSRGLAGANVLTF
len: 11; v_gene: TRBV20-1; CDR3aa: CSASYGETQYF
len: 15; v_gene: TRBV19; CDR3aa: CASSMIGQPDSALHF
len: 16; v_gene: TRBV7-2; CDR3aa: CASSSRTGGYTDTQYF
len: 14; v_gene: TRBV30; CDR3aa: CAWSLGLAADTQYF
len: 14; v_gene: TRBV7-2; CDR3aa: CASSPWGVPNGYTF
len: 20; v_gene: TRBV23-1; CDR3aa: CASSQSGGSGTPANTGELFF
len: 14; v_gene: TRBV10-3; CDR3aa: CAICTGTPISGYTF
len: 16; v_gene: TRBV13; CDR3aa: CASSSSRDRDGQPQHF
len: 13; v_gene: TRBV2; CDR3aa: CASSPDSNYGYTF
len: 14; v_gene: TRBV18; CDR3aa: CASSPLGQDYGYTF
len: 11; v_gene: TRBV20-1; CDR3aa: CSAHITETQYF
len: 14; v_gene: TRBV5-1; CDR3aa: CASSPSGLEETQYF
len: 12; v_gene: TRBV6-5; CDR3aa: CASRAGGDTIYF
len: 12; v_gene: TRBV6-1; CDR3aa: CAGGQGSYEQYF
len: 11; v_gene: TRBV4-1; CDR3aa: CASSSGYEQYF
len: 15; v_gene: TRBV21-1; CDR3aa: CASSQGGPCRCEQYF
len: 12; v_gene: TRBV27; CDR3aa: CASSLSGETQYF
len: 14; v_gene: TRBV9; CDR3aa: CASSVEPENTEAFF
len: 16; v_gene: TRBV4-1; CDR3aa: CASSQFGQGPENEQFF
len: 12; v_gene: TRBV28; CDR3aa: CATNREYSPLHF
len: 12; v_gene: TRBV30; CDR3aa: CAWSRDRDEQYF
len: 12; v_gene: TRBV16; CDR3aa: CASSPGTGSAFF
len: 15; v_gene: TRBV5-1; CDR3aa: CASSPRDDYNSPLHF
len: 13; v_gene: TRBV10-3; CDR3aa: CALGGSGANVLTF
len: 13; v_gene: TRBV2; CDR3aa: CASSLSRNTEAFF